Each of the 20 T cell receptor beta chains below was sequenced from the same sample in a study of preoperative IRX-2 immunotherapy in early breast cancer. Measured with immunoSEQ multiplex PCR; TCRdb has only the in-frame clones, and not every one. Of tens of thousands of clones detected, roughly 80% appear once; the ten largest clones hold approximately 1.5%. Indicated treatment: preoperative locoregional IRX-2 cytokine immunotherapy. Sequenced material: lymph node tissue, taken after IRX-2 immunotherapy. These receptor sequences come from a human donor with breast cancer.

DNA of the CDR3: TGTGCCAGCTCACGCAGAGATCAGCCCCAGCATTTT. Translating it yields CASSRRDQPQHF. V is TRBV18 and J is TRBJ1-5; D remains ambiguous. This CDR3 comprises 12 residues. CDR1 and CDR2 from the germline V gene are KGHSH and LQKENI. V was trimmed by 4 bases and J by 5 bases, leaving 6 bases between them.

This chain links TRBV6-8 with TRBJ1-2; 10 bases agree with TRBD1. Germline loops: CDR1 MNHGY, CDR2 SAAAGT. The J segment lost 8 bases and the V segment lost 2 bases, leaving 11 bases of the junction unmatched. The CDR3 covers 16 residues. The CDR3 sequence: CASSYRNRQGAKGYTF. Here the CDR3 DNA reads TGTGCCAGCAGTTACCGTAATAGACAGGGGGCAAAAGGCTACACCTTC.

This clone was picked up a small number of times. The V call is TRBV11-3, the J call TRBJ1-1, with TRBD1 matching over 10 bases. This CDR3 is built from 15 residues. V lost 5 bases and J lost 3; bases outside the gene matches: 6. Germline V gene data show CDR1 as SGHNT and CDR2 as YENEEA. The CDR3 is CASSLTGGIDTEAFF. CDR3 DNA sequence: TGTGCCAGCAGCCTGACAGGGGGCATTGACACTGAAGCTTTCTTT.

The rearrangement joins TRBV16 to TRBJ2-7; TRBD1 agrees at 8 bases. CDR3 length: 13 residues. Losses at the gene ends were 4 bases for V and 7 bases for J; bases not matched to a gene: 6. Germline V CDR1 and CDR2: KGHSY, FQNENV. CDR3 region: CASSLGTGWEQYF. The CDR3, as DNA: TGTGCCAGCAGCCTAGGGACAGGATGGGAGCAGTACTTC. The complete variable domain, with remaining parts taken from reference TRBV16 and TRBJ2-7, reads GEEVAQTPKHLVRGEGQKAKLYCAPIKGHSYVFWYQQVLKNEFKFLISFQNENVFDETGMPKERFSAKCLPNSPCSLEIQATKLEDSAVYFCASSLGTGWEQYFGPGTRLTVT.

The V call is TRBV1, the J call TRBJ1-2; the listed D gene, TRBD1, was not tested against the DNA. TRBV1 is flagged as a pseudogene. This CDR3 is 14 amino acids long. CDR3 in DNA: TGCGCCAGCAGCCAAGGGACAGGGAACTATGGCTACACCTTC. This translates into CASSQGTGNYGYTF.

In this sample, this clone turned up a few times. The chain links TRBV28 to TRBJ1-2; maybe TRBD1 (6 bases). This CDR3 is built from 13 residues. Per the germline V gene, CDR1 is MDHEN and CDR2 is SYDVKM. The ends were cut back, 8 bases at V and 4 bases at J, with 14 bases in the middle. The CDR3, as DNA: TGTGCCAGCTGTAAACAGGGTATCTATGGCTACACCTTC. Residues: CASCKQGIYGYTF.

This rearrangement joins TRBV6-8 to TRBJ1-2; the D is unclear. This CDR3 comprises 14 residues. The germline V and J ends were trimmed by 7 bases and 5 bases, with 17 bases remaining between them. CDR1 is MNHGY, CDR2 SAAAGT, per germline. DNA of the CDR3: TGTGCCAGCACTTCGGGGAGGGTCGGGTATGGCTACACCTTC. Translating it yields CASTSGRVGYGYTF.

The V gene is TRBV28, the J gene TRBJ2-7, with 9 bases that match TRBD1. After removal of 3 bases from V and 2 bases from J, the junction contained 8 bases not matched to a gene. There are 16 residues in the CDR3. Looked up from germline, CDR1 is MDHEN and CDR2 is SYDVKM. The CDR3 sequence is CASSFSTGQGAYEQYF. CDR3 nucleotide sequence: TGTGCCAGCAGTTTTTCCACGGGACAGGGCGCCTACGAGCAGTACTTC.

This chain uses TRBV7-7 with TRBJ1-2, with no clear D. CDR1 SSHAT and CDR2 FNYEAQ come from the germline V gene (reference sequence). The germline V and J ends were trimmed by 5 bases and 8 bases, with 21 bases remaining between them. This CDR3 region has 15 residues. This chain's CDR3 is CASSRDVQHDNGYTF. CDR3 nucleotide sequence: TGTGCCAGCAGCCGCGACGTCCAACACGATAACGGCTACACCTTC.

The gene calls are TRBV11-3 and TRBJ2-1; D remains ambiguous. V shed 3 bases and J shed 8 bases, with 17 bases lying between them. Germline CDR1 and CDR2: SGHNT and YENEEA. The CDR3 covers 15 residues. Written as DNA, the CDR3 is TGTGCCAGCAGCTTGAGTGCCAGAGAGGCGGATGAGCAGTTCTTC. Translation: CASSLSAREADEQFF. The full variable domain, with the rest looked up from reference TRBV11-3 and TRBJ2-1, is EAGVVQSPRYKIIEKKQPVAFWCNPISGHNTLYWYLQNLGQGPELLIRYENEEAVDDSQLPKDRFSAERLKGVDSTLKIQPAELGDSAVYLCASSLSAREADEQFFGPGTRLTVL.

This chain connects TRBV23-1 to TRBJ1-2, with D hard to call. TRBV23-1 carries the ORF label, with uncertain function. The length of the CDR3 is 13 residues. V was pared by 6 bases and J by 2 bases, with 10 bases between. CDR3 coding DNA: TGCGCCAGCAGGCTCATAGAGAACTATGGCTACACCTTC. It is translated as CASRLIENYGYTF.

This sequence joins TRBV6-8 and TRBJ2-7; 9 bases are a match to TRBD1. Looked up from germline, CDR1 is MNHGY and CDR2 is SAAAGT. The CDR3 is 14 amino acids. The ends lost 6 bases at V and 5 bases at J; junction bases unmatched: 8. The CDR3 region is CASSTDRGGNEQYF. DNA for the CDR3: TGTGCCAGCAGCACGGACAGGGGAGGTAACGAGCAGTACTTC.

The CDR3 DNA follows: TGTGCCAGTAGTATGGGACGTACCGGGGAGCTGTTTTTT. It is translated as CASSMGRTGELFF. The chain employs TRBV19 and TRBJ2-2, with D tentatively TRBD1 or TRBD2 (5 bases each). The V end lost 3 bases, the J end lost 5 bases, and 7 bases lay between the germline ends. CDR1 and CDR2 from the germline V gene are LNHDA and SQIVND (reference sequence). This CDR3 has 13 residues.

The chain recombines TRBV11-3 with TRBJ2-7; TRBD1 agrees at 9 bases. Trimming removed 5 bases from V and 2 bases from J; junction bases left unmatched: 10. CDR1 is SGHNT and CDR2 is YENEEA in the germline V gene. This CDR3 contains 16 residues. CDR3 loop: CASSLNLGQGTYEQYF. CDR3 in DNA: TGTGCCAGCAGCCTCAATTTGGGACAGGGAACCTACGAGCAGTACTTC.

V is TRBV29-1 and J is TRBJ1-5; 10 bases agree with TRBD1. The CDR3 is made up of 14 amino acids. In germline, CDR1 is SQVTM, CDR2 ANQGSEA. The trim removed 5 bases at V and 4 bases at J, leaving 5 bases unmatched. The CDR3, as DNA: TGCAGCGTTTCGACAGGGGGCCTAAATCAGCCCCAGCATTTT. Translation: CSVSTGGLNQPQHF.

This sequence joins TRBV19 and TRBJ1-3; D not resolved. This CDR3 is built from 12 residues. Trimming left V 5 bases short and J 2 bases short, with 4 bases between. The V gene's germline CDR1 is LNHDA and CDR2 SQIVND (reference sequence). In DNA form, the CDR3 reads TGTGCCAGTAGTGGAACTGGAAACACCATATATTTT. Protein: CASSGTGNTIYF.

V gene TRBV19 combines with J gene TRBJ1-2; D gene uncertain. CDR1 is LNHDA, CDR2 SQIVND, per germline (reference sequence). The CDR3 totals 13 residues. V lost 2 bases to trimming and J lost 2 bases, with 6 bases between them. CDR3 residues: CASSILVNYGYTF. The CDR3 DNA reads as TGTGCCAGTAGTATATTGGTAAACTATGGCTACACCTTC.

V usage is TRBV6-8 and J usage is TRBJ1-2; D gene uncertain. Germline assignment: CDR1 MNHGY and CDR2 SAAAGT. There are 12 residues in the CDR3. V was clipped by 8 bases and J by 3 bases, with 10 bases between them. The CDR3: CASVEGHYGYTF. CDR3 nucleotides: TGTGCCAGCGTGGAGGGTCACTATGGCTACACCTTC.

The V and J genes are TRBV7-7 and TRBJ2-1; perhaps TRBD2 as D (6 bases). V lost 5 bases and J lost 5, with 16 bases in between. This CDR3 spans 15 amino acids. Germline V gives CDR1 SSHAT, CDR2 FNYEAQ (reference sequence). In nucleotides, the CDR3 is TGTGCCAGCAGCCGAGGGTTGGGGGGTCACAATGAGCAGTTCTTC. It translates to CASSRGLGGHNEQFF.

This clone is a singleton in its sample. V is TRBV28 and J is TRBJ1-2; 10 bases line up with TRBD1. There are 15 residues in the CDR3. In germline, CDR1 is MDHEN, CDR2 SYDVKM. Losses at the gene ends were 7 bases for V and 5 bases for J; bases not matched to a gene: 10. Here the CDR3 DNA reads TGTGCCAGCAAAAATTCGGGACAGGGGCCTTATGGCTACACCTTC. This gives the protein CASKNSGQGPYGYTF.